This entry lists 27 T cell receptor beta chains sequenced from one sample in a study of response to subunit inactivated influenza vaccine. From the RT-PCR reads, TCRdb called clonotypes with MiXCR, one entry per CDR3 protein. The sample has about 570,000 distinct CDR3 sequences; 11% are singletons. These data are also associated with another study on T cells expressing NK-cell markers. That source notes: Researchers built TCR beta cDNA using 5'RACE template switching with UMIs.

The specimen comprised PBMCs from blood, sampled on the day of vaccination. These receptors were collected from a man aged 45-60 years who received an inactivated influenza vaccine.

This clonotype came up a few times. The junction does not match germline at one end; this may be a read error. The chain uses TRBV5-1 and TRBJ2-7; TRBD2 matches at 7 bases. CDR3 length: 16 residues. Germline lookup yields CDR1 SGHRS and CDR2 YFSETQ. CDR3 loop: CASSLGGSGPSSEQYF. The DNA of the CDR3 is TGCGCCAGCAGTCTCGGGGGGAGTGGGCCGTCCTCCGAGCAGTACTTC.

The chain carries TRBV29-1 and TRBJ1-1, with 8 bases that match TRBD1. Trimming cost V 5 bases and J 4 bases; bases outside gene matches: 15. The germline gives CDR1 SQVTM, CDR2 ANQGSEA. This CDR3 contains 16 residues. DNA of the CDR3: TGCAGCGTTCAGGGTTGGAAGGACAGGGAGGGCACTGAAGCTTTCTTT. As protein: CSVQGWKDREGTEAFF.

This clonotype has just one count. The chain joins TRBV12-3 or TRBV12-4 to TRBJ2-1, with TRBD2 matching 11 bases. The length of the CDR3 is 16 residues. Losses at the gene ends were 5 bases for V and 3 bases for J; bases not matched to a gene: 6. This CDR3 is CASSHLAGGGYNEQFF. The CDR3 DNA reads as TGTGCCAGCAGTCACTTAGCGGGGGGGGGCTACAATGAGCAGTTCTTC.

This clonotype came up many times. The V gene is TRBV12-3 or TRBV12-4, the J gene TRBJ2-2, with TRBD1 matching over 8 bases. J was trimmed by 0 bases and V by 3 bases; bases with no gene match: 6. The CDR3 has 17 amino acids. The CDR3 DNA sequence: TGTGCCAGCAGTTTTCGTCAGGGGGCGCCGAACACCGGGGAGCTGTTTTTT. This encodes CASSFRQGAPNTGELFF.

This clonotype came up a few times. V is TRBV7-2 and J is TRBJ2-1; TRBD2 matches 12 bases. In germline, CDR1 is SGHTA, CDR2 FQGNSA. V lost 5 bases to trimming and J lost 1 base; unmatched junction nucleotides: 6. The CDR3 extends over 17 amino acids. The CDR3 bases are TGTGCCAGCAGCGCCCGACTAGCGGGGGAATCCTACAATGAGCAGTTCTTC. Translating gives CASSARLAGESYNEQFF.

The J gene is TRBJ2-2, the V gene TRBV9; the D gene is possibly TRBD2 (7 bases). Trimming cost V 1 base and J 3 bases, with 22 bases left between them. CDR1 and CDR2 (germline): SGDLS, YYNGEE. This CDR3 spans 19 amino acids. The CDR3: CASSVPRAGDTFDTGELFF. CDR3 sequence (DNA): TGTGCCAGCAGCGTACCCCGGGCGGGGGACACTTTCGACACCGGGGAGCTGTTTTTT.

The chain carries TRBV5-1 and TRBJ2-1; D remains ambiguous. Trimming stripped 0 bases from V and 9 bases from J, with 7 bases between. The CDR3 is 12 amino acids. Germline CDR1 is SGHRS and CDR2 is YFSETQ. CDR3 coding DNA: TGCGCCAGCAGCTTGGCCGGGCTTGAGCAGTTCTTC. Its translation is CASSLAGLEQFF.

This CDR3 reads CSVENGGEQYF. CDR3 sequence (DNA): TGCAGCGTTGAGAACGGTGGCGAGCAGTACTTC. The chain employs TRBV29-1 and TRBJ2-7; D not resolved. CDR1 and CDR2 from the germline V gene are SQVTM and ANQGSEA. V gave up 3 bases and J gave up 6 bases, with 9 bases separating them. The CDR3 loop spans 11 amino acids.

This clonotype occurred many times. The CDR3 loop reads CSARDGAGGVTGELFF. The DNA for the CDR3 is TGCAGTGCTAGAGATGGGGCGGGGGGGGTTACCGGGGAGCTGTTTTTT. The chain is built from TRBV20-1 and TRBJ2-2, with 9 nucleotides matching TRBD2. The CDR3 sequence is 16 residues long. The germline gives CDR1 DFQATT, CDR2 SNEGSKA (reference sequence). V gave up 0 bases and J gave up 5 bases; unmatched junction bases: 7.

This clonotype appeared a few times. The CDR3 DNA reads TGCGCCAGCAGCAAGGACAGGGCTAGTCGGAGCTCCTACGAGCAGTACTTC. Protein product: CASSKDRASRSSYEQYF. The chain links TRBV5-1 to TRBJ2-7; 8 bases line up with TRBD1. This CDR3 contains 17 residues. The V segment lost 4 bases and the J segment 0 bases; nucleotides outside the gene matches: 12. The V gene's germline CDR1 is SGHRS and CDR2 YFSETQ.

This clonotype was found once. The J gene is TRBJ2-5, the V gene TRBV24-1; 8 bases are a match to TRBD2. The CDR3 has 13 residues. Germline assignment: CDR1 KGHDR and CDR2 SFDVKD. Trimming at V came to 8 bases and at J to 4 bases, leaving 5 bases not matched to a gene. CDR3 nucleotides: TGTGCCACCAAAGCGGGAGATGGAGAGACCCAGTACTTC. It yields the protein CATKAGDGETQYF.

This clonotype was observed a handful of times. The chain couples TRBV20-1 to TRBJ2-1; the D is unclear. Germline assignment: CDR1 DFQATT and CDR2 SNEGSKA (reference sequence). The V end was cut by 3 bases, the J end by 12 bases, with 9 bases between. There are 10 residues in the CDR3. The CDR3, as DNA: TGCAGTGCTAGTCAAACGGGGCAGTTCTTC. As protein: CSASQTGQFF.

This clonotype appeared a few times. This chain uses TRBV6-2 or TRBV6-3 with TRBJ2-2; maybe TRBD1 (6 bases). V lost 3 bases to trimming and J lost 2 bases, with 10 bases between them. In germline, CDR1 is MNHEY, CDR2 SVGEGT. This CDR3 has 15 residues. CDR3 coding DNA: TGTGCCAGCAGTTATTACAGGGTCAACACCGGGGAGCTGTTTTTT. This sequence encodes CASSYYRVNTGELFF.

The CDR3 here is CASSSTPGTRSSYEQYF. CDR3 sequence (DNA): TGTGCCAGCAGTTCAACCCCGGGGACCCGGAGCTCCTACGAGCAGTACTTC. The rearrangement joins TRBV28 to TRBJ2-7; D may correspond to TRBD1 or TRBD2 (5 bases each). This CDR3 comprises 17 residues. CDR1 and CDR2 from the germline V gene are MDHEN and SYDVKM. V was clipped by 4 bases and J by 0 bases, with 19 bases between them.

This clonotype was counted many times. The V gene is TRBV12-3 or TRBV12-4, the J gene TRBJ1-2; D gene uncertain. The V and J ends lost 2 bases and 9 bases respectively, with 13 bases between them. The CDR3 sequence is 13 residues long. Written as DNA, the CDR3 is TGTGCCAGCAGTTTATCGGGGATAGAAAGCTACACCTTC. Protein: CASSLSGIESYTF.

In this sample, this clonotype turned up a few times. The rearrangement joins TRBV4-2 to TRBJ2-3, with a weak D call TRBD1 (6 bases). Trimming took off 1 base at V and 0 bases at J, with 8 bases between the two ends. CDR1 and CDR2 (germline): LGHNA, YNFKEQ. The CDR3 sequence is 15 residues long. CDR3 sequence: CASSQVQGSTDTQYF. CDR3 DNA: TGTGCCAGCAGCCAAGTACAGGGTAGCACAGATACGCAGTATTTT.

The rearrangement joins TRBV12-3 or TRBV12-4 to TRBJ1-2; D may be TRBD1 (5 bases). The V and J ends lost 5 bases and 8 bases respectively, with 21 bases between them. CDR3 length: 15 residues. The CDR3 region has the DNA TGTGCCAGCAGTGGCCGGGGCGGGAGTAGTTGGGGCTACACCTTC. Its translation: CASSGRGGSSWGYTF.

The chain has TRBV15 and TRBJ2-7; D unclear. The CDR3 consists of 15 residues. The germline gives CDR1 LNHNV, CDR2 YYDKDF (reference sequence). V dropped 3 bases and J dropped 2 bases, with 14 bases sitting between them. The CDR3, as DNA: TGTGCCACCAGCAGGTTGTGGCCTTACACCTACGAGCAGTACTTC. Its protein is CATSRLWPYTYEQYF.

There are a few counts of this clonotype. V is TRBV20-1 and J is TRBJ2-7; no definite D call. The ends were cut back, 3 bases at V and 3 bases at J, with 3 bases in the middle. Per the germline V gene, CDR1 is DFQATT and CDR2 is SNEGSKA (reference sequence). The CDR3 loop spans 10 amino acids. The CDR3 bases are TGCAGTGCTAGTGGCTACGAGCAGTACTTC. This encodes CSASGYEQYF.

The rearrangement joins TRBV7-7 to TRBJ2-2; TRBD2 is a possible D gene (6 bases). The V gene lost 3 bases and the J gene lost 4 bases, with 15 bases spanning the gap. Germline CDR1 SSHAT, CDR2 FNYEAQ (reference sequence). The CDR3 runs 16 residues. CDR3 nucleotide sequence: TGTGCCAGCAGCTTTTCTAGCGCCCGAGGCACCGGGGAGCTGTTTTTT. Its translation: CASSFSSARGTGELFF.

This clonotype was counted a few times. The chain recombines TRBV12-3 or TRBV12-4 with TRBJ2-5; no definite D call. V was cut by 5 bases and J by 5 bases, with 6 bases left in between. The CDR3 covers 11 residues. CDR3: CASSKWETQYF. The CDR3 DNA sequence: TGTGCCAGCAGTAAATGGGAGACCCAGTACTTC.

This clonotype was found a few times. This sequence joins TRBV12-3 or TRBV12-4 and TRBJ2-7; 7 nucleotides agree with TRBD1. V shed 6 bases and J 5 bases; nucleotides not matched to a gene: 13. CDR3 length equals 15 residues. CDR3 nucleotides: TGTGCCAGCAGCTTATTCCAGGGGGTTGGCGACGAGCAGTACTTC. Translation: CASSLFQGVGDEQYF.

The table lists this clonotype with a few counts. CDR3 loop: CASSEIPSSYNEQFF. The CDR3 DNA follows: TGCGCCAGCTCCGAGATACCGAGCTCCTACAATGAGCAGTTCTTC. V and J are TRBV5-1 and TRBJ2-1; unclear D gene. The CDR3 consists of 15 residues. Germline values: CDR1 SGHRS, CDR2 YFSETQ. Deletions cut 7 bases from V and 0 bases from J, with 14 bases between.

The chain has TRBV6-5 and TRBJ1-2; 8 positions agree with TRBD1. Per the germline V gene, CDR1 is MNHEY and CDR2 is SVGAGI. V trimming: 0 bases; J trimming: 2 bases; junction bases outside the gene matches: 5. The CDR3 loop spans 16 amino acids. The CDR3 DNA is TGTGCCAGCAGTTACTCGAGCACAGGGGGAAACTATGGCTACACCTTC. Protein product: CASSYSSTGGNYGYTF.

The chain recombines TRBV7-8 with TRBJ2-7; 7 bases are shared with TRBD2. The CDR3 length is 14 residues. Germline V CDR1 and CDR2: SGHVS, FQNEAQ. The junction had 6 bases not matched to a gene; V was cut back by 5 bases and J by 2 bases. The CDR3 spells CASSRLGGAYEQYF. DNA of the CDR3: TGTGCCAGCAGCCGACTGGGGGGGGCCTACGAGCAGTACTTC. Variable domain in full (rest from reference TRBV7-8 and TRBJ2-7): GAGVSQSPRYKVAKRGQDVALRCDPISGHVSLFWYQQALGQGPEFLTYFQNEAQLDKSGLPSDRFFAERPEGSVSTLKIQRTQQEDSAVYLCASSRLGGAYEQYFGPGTRLTVT.

This clonotype showed up just once. The CDR3 DNA follows: TGCAGTGCTAGAGATTACAGGCTAGCGGGAGTGTACGAGCAGTACTTC. It translates to CSARDYRLAGVYEQYF. The genes are TRBV20-1 and TRBJ2-7; TRBD2 aligns across 10 bases. With V trimmed by 0 bases and J by 4 bases, 9 bases remained unmatched. Germline V lookup: CDR1 DFQATT, CDR2 SNEGSKA (reference sequence). The CDR3 runs to 16 residues.

V usage is TRBV20-1 and J usage is TRBJ2-2, with 14 bases identical to TRBD2. This CDR3 is 17 amino acids long. Germline values: CDR1 DFQATT, CDR2 SNEGSKA (reference sequence). Germline trimming cut 1 base from V and 1 base from J; bases unmatched to any gene: 2. The CDR3 DNA reads as TGCAGTGCTAGAGGACTAGCGGGAGGGATGAACACCGGGGAGCTGTTTTTT. As protein: CSARGLAGGMNTGELFF.